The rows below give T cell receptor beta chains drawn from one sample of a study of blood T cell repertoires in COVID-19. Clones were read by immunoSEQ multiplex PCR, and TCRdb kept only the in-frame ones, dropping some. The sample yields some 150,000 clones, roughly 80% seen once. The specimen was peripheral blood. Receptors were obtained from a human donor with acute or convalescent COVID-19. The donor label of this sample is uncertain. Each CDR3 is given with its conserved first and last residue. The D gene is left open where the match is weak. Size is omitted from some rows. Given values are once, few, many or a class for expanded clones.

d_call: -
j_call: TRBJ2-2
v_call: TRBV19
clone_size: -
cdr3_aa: CASSMAGTNAGELFF
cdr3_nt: TGTGCCAGTAGCATGGCGGGGACGAATGCCGGGGAGCTGTTTTTT

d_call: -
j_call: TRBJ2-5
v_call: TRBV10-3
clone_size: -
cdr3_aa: CAIRPDRGEETQYF
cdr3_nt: TGTGCCATCAGGCCGGACAGAGGGGAAGAGACCCAGTACTTC

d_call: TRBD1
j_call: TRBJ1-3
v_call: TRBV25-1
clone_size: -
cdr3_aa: CASSDGRGRLTGNTIYF
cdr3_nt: TGTGCCAGCAGTGACGGCAGGGGGCGTTTAACTGGAAACACCATATATTTT

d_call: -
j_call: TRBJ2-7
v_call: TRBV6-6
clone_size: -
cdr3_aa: CASSNRESSYEQYF
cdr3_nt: TGTGCCAGCAGCAACAGGGAAAGCTCCTACGAGCAGTACTTC

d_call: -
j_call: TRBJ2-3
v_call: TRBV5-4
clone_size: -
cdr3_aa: CASSLGGRAGRGGTDTQYF
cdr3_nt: TGTGCCAGCAGCTTGGGAGGTCGGGCAGGGCGTGGGGGCACAGATACGCAGTATTTT

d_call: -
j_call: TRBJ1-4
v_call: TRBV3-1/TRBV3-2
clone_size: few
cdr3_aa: CASSPTGSGEKLFF
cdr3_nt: TGTGCCAGCAGCCCTACAGGGTCGGGCGAAAAACTGTTTTTT

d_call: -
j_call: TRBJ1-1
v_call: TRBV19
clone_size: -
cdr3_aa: CASSRARQLNTEAFF
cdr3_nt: TGTGCCAGTAGCCGAGCAAGACAGCTGAACACTGAAGCTTTCTTT

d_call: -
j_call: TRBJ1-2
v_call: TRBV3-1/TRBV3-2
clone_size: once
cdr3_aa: CASSQVPLQWGYTF
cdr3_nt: TGTGCCAGCAGCCAAGTACCACTACAATGGGGCTACACCTTC

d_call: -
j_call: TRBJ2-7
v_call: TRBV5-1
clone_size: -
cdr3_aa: CASRKQGSVYEQYF
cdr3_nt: TGCGCCAGCAGGAAACAGGGTTCAGTCTACGAGCAGTACTTC

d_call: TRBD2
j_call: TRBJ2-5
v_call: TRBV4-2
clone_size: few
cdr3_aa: CASGEAGEETQYF
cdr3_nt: TGTGCCAGTGGGGAGGCGGGGGAAGAGACCCAGTACTTC

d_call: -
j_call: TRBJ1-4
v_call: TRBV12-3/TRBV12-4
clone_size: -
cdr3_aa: CASSLEGEKLFF
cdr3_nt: TGTGCCAGCAGTTTGGAGGGCGAAAAACTGTTTTTT

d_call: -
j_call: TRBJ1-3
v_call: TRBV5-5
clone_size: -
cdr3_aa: CASSLEPAPGGNTIYF
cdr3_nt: TGTGCCAGCAGCTTGGAACCGGCCCCGGGAGGAAACACCATATATTTT

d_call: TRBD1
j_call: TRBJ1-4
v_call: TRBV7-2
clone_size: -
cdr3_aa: CASSLQGARTNEKLFF
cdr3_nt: TGTGCCAGCAGCTTGCAGGGGGCGAGAACTAATGAAAAACTGTTTTTT